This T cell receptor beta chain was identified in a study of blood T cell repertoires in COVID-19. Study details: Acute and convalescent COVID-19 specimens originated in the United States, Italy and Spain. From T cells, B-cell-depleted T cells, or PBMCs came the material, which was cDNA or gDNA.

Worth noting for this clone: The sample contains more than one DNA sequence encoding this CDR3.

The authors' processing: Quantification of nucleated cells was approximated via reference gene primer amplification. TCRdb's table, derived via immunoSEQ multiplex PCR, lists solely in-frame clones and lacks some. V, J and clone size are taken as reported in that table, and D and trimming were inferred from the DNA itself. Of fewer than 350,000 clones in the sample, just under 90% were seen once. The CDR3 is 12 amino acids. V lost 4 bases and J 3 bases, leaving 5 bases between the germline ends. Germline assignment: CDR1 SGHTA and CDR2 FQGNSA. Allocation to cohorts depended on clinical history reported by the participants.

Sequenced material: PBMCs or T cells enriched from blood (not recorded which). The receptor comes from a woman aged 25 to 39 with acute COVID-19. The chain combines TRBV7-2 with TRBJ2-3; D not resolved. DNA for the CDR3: TGTGCCAGCAGCTCTTATACAGATACGCAGTATTTT. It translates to CASSSYTDTQYF. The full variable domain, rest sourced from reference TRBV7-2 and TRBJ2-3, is GAGVSQSPSNKVTEKGKDVELRCDPISGHTALYWYRQSLGQGLEFLIYFQGNSAPDKSGLPSDRFSAERTGGSVSTLTIQRTQQEDSAVYLCASSSYTDTQYFGPGTRLTVL.